Below, one T cell receptor beta chain is given with its context. A read error is possible here, since a much larger clone lies one base away. The sample comes from a study of T cells in Graves' hyperthyroidism and ophthalmopathy. J lost 4 bases, V lost 6 bases, and 3 bases had no gene match. CDR1 and CDR2 from the germline V gene are MNHNS and SASEGT. This CDR3 comprises 15 residues. Regions amplified from RNA transcripts were the TCR beta CDR3 regions. HTBI primers were used for first-round RT-PCR of the TCR CDR3. TCRdb redid the calling of the multiplex PCR reads with MiXCR, one entry per CDR3 protein. The table has fewer than 750,000 distinct CDR3 sequences, 14% seen once.

The source is a woman aged 50 to 60 with Graves' ophthalmopathy. V gene TRBV6-1 combines with J gene TRBJ2-2, with 12 bases matching TRBD2. Sample: blood. In DNA, the CDR3 is TGTGCCAGCAGCCTAGCGGGAGGGTTCACCGGGGAGCTGTTTTTT. It translates to CASSLAGGFTGELFF.